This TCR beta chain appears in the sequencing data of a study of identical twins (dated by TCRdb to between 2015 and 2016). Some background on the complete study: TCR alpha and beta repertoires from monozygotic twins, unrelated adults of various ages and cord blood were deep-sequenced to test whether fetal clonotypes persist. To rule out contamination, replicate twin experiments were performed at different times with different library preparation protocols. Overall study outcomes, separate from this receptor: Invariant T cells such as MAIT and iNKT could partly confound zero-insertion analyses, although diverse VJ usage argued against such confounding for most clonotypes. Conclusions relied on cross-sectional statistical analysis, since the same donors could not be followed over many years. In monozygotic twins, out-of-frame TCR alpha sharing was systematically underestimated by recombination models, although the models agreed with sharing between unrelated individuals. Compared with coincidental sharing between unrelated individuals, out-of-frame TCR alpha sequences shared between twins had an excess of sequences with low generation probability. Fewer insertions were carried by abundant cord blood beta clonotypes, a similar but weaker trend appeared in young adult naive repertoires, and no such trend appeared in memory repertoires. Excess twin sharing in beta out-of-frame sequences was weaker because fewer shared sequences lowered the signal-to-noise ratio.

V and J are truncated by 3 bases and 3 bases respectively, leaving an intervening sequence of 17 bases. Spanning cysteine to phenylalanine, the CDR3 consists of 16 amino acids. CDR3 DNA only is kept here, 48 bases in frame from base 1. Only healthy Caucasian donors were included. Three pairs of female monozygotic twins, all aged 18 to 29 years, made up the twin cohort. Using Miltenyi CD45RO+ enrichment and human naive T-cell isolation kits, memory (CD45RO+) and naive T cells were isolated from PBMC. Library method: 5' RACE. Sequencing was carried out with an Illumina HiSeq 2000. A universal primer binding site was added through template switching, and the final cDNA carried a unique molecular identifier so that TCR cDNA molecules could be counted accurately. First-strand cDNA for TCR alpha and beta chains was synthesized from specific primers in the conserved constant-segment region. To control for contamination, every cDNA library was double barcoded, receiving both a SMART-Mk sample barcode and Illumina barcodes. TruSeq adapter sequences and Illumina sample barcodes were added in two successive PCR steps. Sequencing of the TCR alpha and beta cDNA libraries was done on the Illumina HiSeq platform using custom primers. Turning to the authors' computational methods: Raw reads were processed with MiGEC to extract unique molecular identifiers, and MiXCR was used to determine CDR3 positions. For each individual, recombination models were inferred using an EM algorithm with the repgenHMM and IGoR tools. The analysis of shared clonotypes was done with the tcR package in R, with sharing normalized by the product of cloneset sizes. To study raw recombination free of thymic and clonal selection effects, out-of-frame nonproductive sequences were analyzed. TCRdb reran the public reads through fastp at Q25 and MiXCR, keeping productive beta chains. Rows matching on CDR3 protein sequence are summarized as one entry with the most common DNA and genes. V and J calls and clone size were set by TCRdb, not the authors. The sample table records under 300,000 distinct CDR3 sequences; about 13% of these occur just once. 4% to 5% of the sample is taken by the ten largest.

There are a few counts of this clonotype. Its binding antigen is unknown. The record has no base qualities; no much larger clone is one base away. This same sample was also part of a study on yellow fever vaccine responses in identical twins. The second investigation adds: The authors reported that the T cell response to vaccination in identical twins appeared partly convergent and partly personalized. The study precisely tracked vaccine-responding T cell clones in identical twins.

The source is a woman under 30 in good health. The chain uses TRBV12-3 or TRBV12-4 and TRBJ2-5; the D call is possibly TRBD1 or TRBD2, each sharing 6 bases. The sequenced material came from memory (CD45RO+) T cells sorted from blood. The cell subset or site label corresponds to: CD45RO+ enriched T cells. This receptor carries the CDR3 CASSFIGGLGKETQYF. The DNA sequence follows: TGTGCCAGCAGTTTTATTGGGGGGCTGGGAAAAGAGACCCAGTACTTC.